The source of this T cell receptor beta chain is a study of T cell responses to AZD1222 COVID-19 vaccine. Germline V gene lookup returns CDR1 MNHEY and CDR2 SVGEGT. The V and J ends lost 1 base and 5 bases respectively, with 12 bases between them. CDR3 length: 14 residues. The assay was immunoSEQ multiplex PCR, and TCRdb's table has in-frame clones only and misses some. The data show 150,000 or so clones, 80% to 90% seen once. The chain links TRBV6-2 or TRBV6-3 to TRBJ2-7; D is possibly TRBD1 (6 bases). This receptor was taken from an adult in good health. The material was peripheral blood, obtained on day 0 of AZD1222 vaccination. CDR3: CASSYFPGVNEQYF. CDR3 in DNA: TGTGCCAGCAGTTACTTCCCAGGGGTCAACGAGCAGTACTTC.